A single sample is the source of the 27 T cell receptor beta chains below, sequenced in a study of blood T cell repertoires in COVID-19. Method: immunoSEQ multiplex PCR; TCRdb's copy keeps in-frame clones and lacks some. The data contain 200,000 or so clones, 70% to 90% of them singletons. What was sequenced was peripheral blood. The receptors shown here come from a human donor with active or convalescent COVID-19. The donor label of this sample is uncertain.

V gene TRBV5-1 combines with J gene TRBJ2-3; 9 nucleotides match TRBD2. Germline assignment: CDR1 SGHRS and CDR2 YFSETQ. With V trimmed by 0 bases and J by 7 bases, 6 bases remained unmatched. The CDR3 is 15 residues long. The CDR3, as DNA: TGCGCCAGCAGCTTGGCACAAGCGGGGGGTTATACGCAGTATTTT. It specifies CASSLAQAGGYTQYF.

For the CDR3, the DNA is TGTGCCAGCAGTTACCGGTTACCTAGGACTGCCTACGAGCAGTACTTC. Amino acids: CASSYRLPRTAYEQYF. This rearrangement joins TRBV6-5 to TRBJ2-7, with D perhaps TRBD2 (5 bases). The CDR3 covers 16 residues. Trimming removed 2 bases from V and 2 bases from J, with 16 bases in between. Germline V lookup: CDR1 MNHEY, CDR2 SVGAGI.

The chain is built from TRBV4-3 and TRBJ1-6; the D is unclear. Trimming cost V 1 base and J 0 bases, with 7 bases left between them. CDR1 LGHNA and CDR2 YSLEER come from the germline V gene. There are 16 residues in the CDR3. In DNA form, the CDR3 reads TGCGCCAGCAGCCAAGTAGCCAGCTCCTATAATTCACCCCTCCACTTT. Translated, it gives CASSQVASSYNSPLHF.

The chain has TRBV30 and TRBJ1-4; D perhaps matches TRBD1 (5 bases). The CDR3 length is 17 residues. CDR1 and CDR2 (germline): GTSNPN, SVGIG (reference sequence). The ends were cut back, 3 bases at V and 7 bases at J, with 24 bases in the middle. The CDR3 here is CAWSAGLRTQIREKLFF. The CDR3 DNA is TGTGCCTGGAGCGCGGGACTTCGGACCCAGATTCGTGAAAAACTGTTTTTT.

This clone was picked up one time. The rearrangement joins TRBV6-5 to TRBJ1-1; tentative D call: TRBD1 (6 bases). The CDR3 is 13 residues long. V dropped 7 bases and J dropped 3 bases, with 12 bases sitting between them. Germline CDR1 reads MNHEY; CDR2 reads SVGAGI. CDR3 protein: CASTQGGDTEAFF. Written as DNA, the CDR3 is TGTGCCAGCACACAGGGTGGGGACACTGAAGCTTTCTTT.

This clone was seen a few times. This rearrangement joins TRBV5-1 to TRBJ2-7; 7 bases are shared with TRBD2. J lost 2 bases, V lost 2 bases, and 4 bases had no gene match. CDR3 length equals 14 residues. Germline CDR1 and CDR2: SGHRS and YFSETQ. CDR3 residues: CASSFSGRTYEQYF. The DNA of the CDR3 is TGCGCCAGCAGCTTTAGCGGGCGAACCTACGAGCAGTACTTC.

The chain combines TRBV7-2 with TRBJ1-2; TRBD1 matches 11 bases. The CDR3 totals 14 residues. Looked up from germline, CDR1 is SGHTA and CDR2 is FQGNSA. V shed 5 bases, J shed 6 bases, and the junction held 5 bases outside the gene matches. DNA of the CDR3: TGTGCCAGCAGCAAGAGGGGACAGGGGGATGGCTACACCTTC. Protein sequence: CASSKRGQGDGYTF.

This chain links TRBV12-3 or TRBV12-4 with TRBJ2-1; TRBD2 is a possible D gene (6 bases). V was shortened by 6 bases and J by 10 bases, with 13 bases between the two germline ends. This CDR3 region has 12 residues. CDR3 loop: CASRAGGGEQFF. CDR3 DNA sequence: TGTGCCAGCAGAGCCGGGGGTGGCGAGCAGTTCTTC.

This rearrangement joins TRBV7-9 to TRBJ1-5; no firm D call. V was shortened by 5 bases and J by 2 bases, with 19 bases between the two germline ends. The CDR3 length is 17 residues. Germline V gene lookup returns CDR1 SEHNR and CDR2 FQNEAQ (reference sequence). The CDR3 sequence is CASSPGQRTEGNQPQHF. DNA for the CDR3: TGTGCCAGCAGCCCAGGCCAAAGGACGGAGGGCAATCAGCCCCAGCATTTT.

As for this clone: At one of its ends the junction is not consistent with the germline gene, which may arise from a read error. The gene calls are TRBV18 and TRBJ2-1; 8 bases agree with TRBD2. The CDR3 sequence is 15 residues long. CDR1 and CDR2 from the germline V gene are KGHSH and LQKENI. The CDR3 nucleotides read TGTGCCAGCTCCCCACGCAACGGGGGGGACAATGAGCAGTTCTTC. Amino acid sequence: CASSPRNGGDNEQFF.

This rearrangement joins TRBV7-2 to TRBJ2-5; D call uncertain. Germline lookup yields CDR1 SGHTA and CDR2 FQGNSA. V was clipped by 4 bases and J by 3 bases, with 6 bases between them. The length of the CDR3 is 12 residues. The CDR3 loop is CASSSLKETQYF. As DNA, the CDR3 is TGTGCCAGCAGCTCTCTTAAAGAGACCCAGTACTTC.

V and J are TRBV19 and TRBJ2-2; 8 bases line up with TRBD2. CDR1 is LNHDA, CDR2 SQIVND, per germline (reference sequence). The CDR3 is 17 residues long. V lost 7 bases to trimming and J lost 6 bases; unmatched junction nucleotides: 16. CDR3 sequence (DNA): TGTGCCAGTAAGGTCGGTAGCGGGAAAGCAAGTCCCGGGGAGCTGTTTTTT. The encoded protein is CASKVGSGKASPGELFF.

The V and J genes are TRBV5-4 and TRBJ1-2; TRBD1 is a possible D gene (5 bases). V gave up 0 bases and J gave up 7 bases, with 10 bases separating them. CDR3 length: 13 residues. CDR1 and CDR2 from the germline V gene are SGHNT and YYREEE (reference sequence). The CDR3 protein is CASSLVGGGGYTF. The CDR3 DNA is TGTGCCAGCAGCTTGGTGGGGGGAGGTGGCTACACCTTC.

This clone was recorded only once. The J gene is TRBJ1-5, the V gene TRBV14; tentative D call: TRBD1 (5 bases). Trimming left V 1 base short and J 7 bases short, with 8 bases between. This CDR3 comprises 13 residues. From germline, CDR1 is SGHDN and CDR2 FVKESK. The DNA of the CDR3 is TGTGCCAGCAGCCAAGCCCGGGGGCAGCCCCAGCATTTT. Encoded protein: CASSQARGQPQHF.

This chain connects TRBV24-1 to TRBJ2-3; 14 bases are a match to TRBD2. The CDR3 loop spans 17 amino acids. V gave up 3 bases and J gave up 4 bases; unmatched junction bases: 5. Germline lookup yields CDR1 KGHDR and CDR2 SFDVKD. The CDR3 reads CATSDPGTSGSADTQYF. The CDR3 bases are TGTGCCACCAGTGATCCCGGGACTAGCGGGAGTGCAGATACGCAGTATTTT.

The chain couples TRBV2 to TRBJ2-1, with a tentative D call TRBD2 (5 bases). The CDR3 is made up of 16 amino acids. Trimming took 3 bases from V and 4 from J, leaving 16 bases between them. The V gene's germline CDR1 is SNHLY and CDR2 FYNNEI. The CDR3 DNA reads as TGTGCCAGCAGTGACCCTGGTGAGGGCATTTACAATGAGCAGTTCTTC. Translated: CASSDPGEGIYNEQFF. Supplemented by reference TRBV2 and TRBJ2-1, the full variable domain reads EPEVTQTPSHQVTQMGQEVILRCVPISNHLYFYWYRQILGQKVEFLVSFYNNEISEKSEIFDDQFSVERPDGSNFTLKIRSTKLEDSAMYFCASSDPGEGIYNEQFFGPGTRLTVL.

V is TRBV7-9 and J is TRBJ2-1; the match to TRBD2 covers 13 bases. The junction had 10 bases not matched to a gene; V was cut back by 0 bases and J by 8 bases. The length of the CDR3 is 18 residues. Germline assignment: CDR1 SEHNR and CDR2 FQNEAQ (reference sequence). The CDR3 loop is CASSLALKTSGGPDEQFF. In nucleotides, the CDR3 is TGTGCCAGCAGCTTAGCATTGAAGACTAGCGGGGGGCCGGATGAGCAGTTCTTC.

The rearrangement links TRBV18 to TRBJ2-3; 9 bases match TRBD1. Germline CDR1 and CDR2: KGHSH and LQKENI. Trimming took 6 bases from V and 1 from J; bases not matched to a gene: 2. The CDR3 is made up of 14 amino acids. CDR3 coding DNA: TGTGCCAGCTCCGACAGGGGGGGCACAGATACGCAGTATTTT. Its protein product is CASSDRGGTDTQYF.

CDR3 sequence (DNA): TGTGCCACCAGCAGGGGACAGGGGTATTCCAACTATGGCTACACCTTC. It yields the protein CATSRGQGYSNYGYTF. The chain is built from TRBV15 and TRBJ1-2, with 10 bases matching TRBD1. The CDR3 runs to 16 residues. CDR1 and CDR2 (germline): LNHNV, YYDKDF (reference sequence). The trim removed 3 bases at V and 2 bases at J, leaving 6 bases unmatched.

V gene TRBV4-2 combines with J gene TRBJ2-7; tentative D call: TRBD2 (6 bases). CDR3 length: 15 residues. Germline V gene sequence: CDR1 LGHNA, CDR2 YNFKEQ. The V end lost 1 base, the J end lost 3 bases, and 13 bases lay between the germline ends. The CDR3: CASSQGGLRDYEQYF. As DNA, the CDR3 is TGTGCCAGCAGCCAAGGGGGACTGAGAGACTACGAGCAGTACTTC.

This clone was recorded a few times. V gene TRBV7-6 combines with J gene TRBJ1-5; 7 bases fit TRBD1. The CDR3 is made up of 15 amino acids. V gave up 1 base and J gave up 9 bases; unmatched junction bases: 9. Germline V gene lookup returns CDR1 SGHVS and CDR2 FNYEAQ. The CDR3 loop is CASSLGQGESGPQHF. In DNA form, the CDR3 reads TGTGCCAGCAGCTTAGGGCAGGGGGAGAGCGGGCCCCAGCATTTT.

This clone has just a few counts. The chain joins TRBV27 to TRBJ2-5; D possibly corresponds to TRBD2 (7 bases). Trimming removed 6 bases from V and 1 base from J, with 12 bases in between. The CDR3 runs to 14 residues. The germline V gene has CDR1 MNHEY and CDR2 SMNVEV (reference sequence). The CDR3: CASRRGTTQETQYF. CDR3 in DNA: TGTGCCAGCAGGAGGGGGACTACCCAAGAGACCCAGTACTTC.

This clone was picked up a small number of times. The chain carries TRBV19 and TRBJ2-1; D is perhaps TRBD1 (6 bases). Between the trimmed V and J ends, which lost 0 bases and 5 bases, there was a span of 8 bases. The CDR3 runs to 14 residues. Germline V gene sequence: CDR1 LNHDA, CDR2 SQIVND (reference sequence). The CDR3 sequence: CASSIDRGHNEQFF. Here the CDR3 DNA reads TGTGCCAGTAGTATAGACAGGGGCCACAATGAGCAGTTCTTC.

V gene TRBV19 combines with J gene TRBJ1-5; unclear D gene. The CDR3 length is 14 residues. Germline assignment: CDR1 LNHDA and CDR2 SQIVND (reference sequence). V dropped 6 bases and J dropped 2 bases, with 11 bases sitting between them. CDR3 protein: CASRDWAGNQPQHF. The CDR3 DNA reads as TGTGCCAGTAGGGATTGGGCAGGCAATCAGCCCCAGCATTTT.

This clone was seen more than once but under ten times. This same CDR3 is encoded by further DNA sequences in the sample. The V gene is TRBV6-5, the J gene TRBJ2-3; 8 bases are a match to TRBD1. The CDR3 spans 15 residues. Germline trimming cut 2 bases from V and 2 bases from J; bases unmatched to any gene: 3. CDR1 is MNHEY and CDR2 is SVGAGI in the germline V gene. The CDR3 loop is CASSYGQGATDTQYF. CDR3 sequence (DNA): TGTGCCAGCAGTTACGGGCAGGGGGCCACAGATACGCAGTATTTT.

The rearrangement joins TRBV3-1 (or the pseudogene TRBV3-2) to TRBJ1-3; the match to TRBD1 covers 9 bases. Germline CDR1 is LGHDT and CDR2 is YNNKEL (reference sequence). With 1 base clipped from V and 2 bases from J, the junction kept 0 bases outside the gene matches. This CDR3 is built from 15 residues. CDR3 nucleotides: TGTGCCAGCAGCCAAGGACAGGGGGCTGGAAACACCATATATTTT. Amino acids: CASSQGQGAGNTIYF.

This clone was counted between two and nine times. This chain uses TRBV27 with TRBJ1-6; 8 positions match TRBD1. Germline CDR1 MNHEY, CDR2 SMNVEV (reference sequence). This CDR3 comprises 15 residues. J lost 7 bases, V lost 7 bases, and 9 bases had no gene match. The CDR3 region is CASTTVDRGNSPLHF. Here the CDR3 DNA reads TGTGCCAGCACCACAGTTGACAGGGGCAATTCACCCCTCCACTTT.